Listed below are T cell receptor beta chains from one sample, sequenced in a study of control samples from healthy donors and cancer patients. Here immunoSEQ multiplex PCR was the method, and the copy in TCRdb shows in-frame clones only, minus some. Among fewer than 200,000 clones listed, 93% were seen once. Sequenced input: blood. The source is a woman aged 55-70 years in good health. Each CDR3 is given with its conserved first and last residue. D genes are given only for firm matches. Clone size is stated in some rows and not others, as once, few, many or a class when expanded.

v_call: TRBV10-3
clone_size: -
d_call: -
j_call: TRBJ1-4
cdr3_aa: CAISESIWHSLNEKLFF
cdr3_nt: TGTGCCATCAGTGAGTCGATTTGGCACAGCCTTAATGAAAAACTGTTTTTT

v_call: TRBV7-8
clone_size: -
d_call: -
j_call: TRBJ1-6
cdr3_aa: CASSPSSAENNSPLHF
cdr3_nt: TGTGCCAGCAGCCCATCCTCGGCAGAAAATAATTCACCCCTCCACTTT

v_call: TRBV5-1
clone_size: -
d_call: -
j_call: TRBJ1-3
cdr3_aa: CASSLEGSVGNTIYF
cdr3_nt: TGCGCCAGCAGCTTGGAAGGGTCGGTTGGAAACACCATATATTTT

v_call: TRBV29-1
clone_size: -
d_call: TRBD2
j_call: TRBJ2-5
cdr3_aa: CSVAGGGSTQYF
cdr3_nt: TGCAGCGTTGCCGGCGGGGGGTCAACCCAGTACTTC

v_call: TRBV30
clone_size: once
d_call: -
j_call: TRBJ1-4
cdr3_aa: CAWSDPRASTGEKLFF
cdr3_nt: TGTGCCTGGAGTGACCCCCGGGCATCAACGGGTGAAAAACTGTTTTTT

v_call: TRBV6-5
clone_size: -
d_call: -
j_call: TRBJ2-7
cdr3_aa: CASSYEGTSSYEQYF
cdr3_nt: TGTGCCAGCAGTTACGAGGGGACTTCGTCCTACGAGCAGTACTTC

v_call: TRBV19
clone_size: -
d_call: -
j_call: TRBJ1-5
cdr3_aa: CASSISRQGQPQHF
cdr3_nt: TGTGCCAGTAGTATATCGAGGCAAGGTCAGCCCCAGCATTTT

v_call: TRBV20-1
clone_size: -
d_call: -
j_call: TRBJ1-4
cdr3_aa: CSLYRSEKLFF
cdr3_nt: TGCAGTCTTTACAGAAGTGAAAAACTGTTTTTT

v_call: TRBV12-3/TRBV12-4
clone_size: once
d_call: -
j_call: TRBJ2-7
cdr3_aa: CASSRDFAYEQYF
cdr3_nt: TGTGCCAGCAGCCGCGACTTTGCATACGAGCAGTACTTC

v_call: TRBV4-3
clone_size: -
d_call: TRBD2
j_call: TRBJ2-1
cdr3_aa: CASSQDSLAGGSSYNEQFF
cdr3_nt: TGCGCCAGCAGCCAAGATTCCCTAGCGGGGGGGAGCTCCTACAATGAGCAGTTCTTC

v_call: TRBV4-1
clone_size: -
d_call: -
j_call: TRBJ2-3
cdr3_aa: CASSQVSPKVADTQYF
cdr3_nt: TGCGCCAGCAGCCAAGTCTCTCCAAAAGTGGCAGATACGCAGTATTTT

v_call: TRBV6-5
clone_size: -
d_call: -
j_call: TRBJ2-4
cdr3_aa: CASSMDFLAKNIQYF
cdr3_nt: TGTGCCAGCAGTATGGACTTCTTAGCCAAAAACATTCAGTACTTC

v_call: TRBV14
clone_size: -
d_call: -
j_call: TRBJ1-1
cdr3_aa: CASNTYGEAFF
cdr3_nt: TGTGCCAGCAACACTTACGGTGAAGCTTTCTTT

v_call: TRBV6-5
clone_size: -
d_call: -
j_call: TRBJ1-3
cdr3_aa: CAASRQEGNTIYF
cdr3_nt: TGTGCCGCATCCAGGCAGGAGGGAAACACCATATATTTT

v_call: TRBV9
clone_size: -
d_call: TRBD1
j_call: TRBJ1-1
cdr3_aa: CASSGQGVVTEAFF
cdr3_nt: TGTGCCAGCAGCGGACAGGGGGTTGTCACTGAAGCTTTCTTT

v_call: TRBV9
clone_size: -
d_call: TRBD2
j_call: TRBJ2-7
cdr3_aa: CASSVAGGSSYEQYF
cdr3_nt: TGTGCCAGCAGCGTAGCCGGGGGGAGCTCCTACGAGCAGTACTTC

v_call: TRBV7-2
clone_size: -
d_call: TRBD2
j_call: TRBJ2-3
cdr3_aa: CASSSGLAAGRDTQYF
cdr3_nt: TGTGCCAGCAGCTCCGGACTAGCGGCCGGACGCGATACGCAGTATTTT

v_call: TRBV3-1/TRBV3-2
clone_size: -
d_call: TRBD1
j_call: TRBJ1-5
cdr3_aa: CASRQGTGGDQPQHF
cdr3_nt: TGTGCCAGCAGACAAGGGACAGGGGGCGACCAGCCCCAGCATTTT

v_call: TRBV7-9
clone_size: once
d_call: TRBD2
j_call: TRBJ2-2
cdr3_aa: CASSFQTSGDGELFF
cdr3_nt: TGTGCCAGCAGCTTCCAGACTAGCGGGGACGGGGAGCTGTTTTTT

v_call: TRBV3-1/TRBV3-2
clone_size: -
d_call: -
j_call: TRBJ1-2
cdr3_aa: CASSLPSAGHGYTF
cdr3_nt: TGTGCCAGCAGCCTCCCGAGTGCAGGGCATGGCTACACCTTC

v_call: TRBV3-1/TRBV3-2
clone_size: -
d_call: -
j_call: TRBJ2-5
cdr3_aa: CASSEEETQYF
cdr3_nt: TGTGCCAGCAGCGAAGAAGAGACCCAGTACTTC

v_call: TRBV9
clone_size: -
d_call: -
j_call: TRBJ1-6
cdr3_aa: CASSGQGSNSPLHF
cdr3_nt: TGTGCCAGCAGCGGACAAGGTTCGAATTCACCCCTCCACTTT

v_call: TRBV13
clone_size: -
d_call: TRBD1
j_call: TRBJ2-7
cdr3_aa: CASSSDRGYEQYF
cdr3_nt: TGTGCCAGCAGCTCGGACAGGGGGTACGAGCAGTACTTC

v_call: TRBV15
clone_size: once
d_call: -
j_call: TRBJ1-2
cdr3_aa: CATSLHLGGYTF
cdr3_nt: TGTGCCACCAGCCTACACCTGGGTGGCTACACCTTC

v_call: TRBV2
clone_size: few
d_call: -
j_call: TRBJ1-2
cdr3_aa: CASSQGTGYTF
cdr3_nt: TGTGCCAGCAGTCAGGGGACCGGCTACACCTTC

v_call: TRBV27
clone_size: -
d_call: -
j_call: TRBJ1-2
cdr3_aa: CASLSHGGANYGYTF
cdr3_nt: TGTGCCAGCCTGAGTCATGGGGGGGCGAACTATGGCTACACCTTC

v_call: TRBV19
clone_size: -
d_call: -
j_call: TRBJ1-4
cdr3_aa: CASSIGSGIEKLFF
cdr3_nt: TGTGCCAGTAGTATAGGGTCGGGGATAGAAAAACTGTTTTTT

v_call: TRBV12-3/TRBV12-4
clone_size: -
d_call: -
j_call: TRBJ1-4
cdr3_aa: CASGGRGNEKLFF
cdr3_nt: TGTGCCAGCGGGGGCAGAGGTAATGAAAAACTGTTTTTT

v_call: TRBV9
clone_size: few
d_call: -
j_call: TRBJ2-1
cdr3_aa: CASSVVGGEQFF
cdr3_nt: TGTGCCAGCAGCGTAGTGGGAGGTGAGCAGTTCTTC

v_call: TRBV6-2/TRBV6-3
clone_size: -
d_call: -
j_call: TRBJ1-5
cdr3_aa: CASSFRGELPQHF
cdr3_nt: TGTGCCAGCAGTTTTCGGGGGGAATTGCCCCAGCATTTT

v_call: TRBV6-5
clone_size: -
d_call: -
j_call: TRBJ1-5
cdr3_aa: CASSSIGGNQPQHF
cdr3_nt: TGTGCCAGCAGTTCCATCGGGGGGAATCAGCCCCAGCATTTT

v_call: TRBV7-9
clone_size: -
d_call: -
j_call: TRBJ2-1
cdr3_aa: CASTLSGQGGSNEQFF
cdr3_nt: TGTGCCAGCACCCTAAGCGGACAGGGAGGGAGCAATGAGCAGTTCTTC

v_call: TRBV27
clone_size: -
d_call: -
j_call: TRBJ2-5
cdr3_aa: CASSLVDEETQYF
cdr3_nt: TGTGCCAGCAGTTTAGTAGACGAAGAGACCCAGTACTTC

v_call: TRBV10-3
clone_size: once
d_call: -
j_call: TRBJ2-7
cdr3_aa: CAINDYVGQGSYEQYF
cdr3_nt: TGTGCCATCAATGATTACGTGGGGCAGGGGAGCTACGAGCAGTACTTC

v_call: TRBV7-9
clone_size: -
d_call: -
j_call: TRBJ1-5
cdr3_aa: CASSLWSSQPQHF
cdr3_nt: TGTGCCAGCAGCTTATGGTCTAGTCAGCCCCAGCATTTT

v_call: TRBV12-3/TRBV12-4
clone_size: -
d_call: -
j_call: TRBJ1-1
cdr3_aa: CASTGQLNTEAFF
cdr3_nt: TGTGCCAGCACCGGACAGCTGAACACTGAAGCTTTCTTT

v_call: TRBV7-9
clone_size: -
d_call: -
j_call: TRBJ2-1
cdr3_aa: CASSIGTVDNEQFF
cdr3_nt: TGTGCCAGCAGCATCGGGACGGTGGACAATGAGCAGTTCTTC

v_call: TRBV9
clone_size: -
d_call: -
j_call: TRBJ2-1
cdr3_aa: CASSVTQGSYNEQFF
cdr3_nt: TGTGCCAGCAGCGTTACGCAGGGGTCCTACAATGAGCAGTTCTTC

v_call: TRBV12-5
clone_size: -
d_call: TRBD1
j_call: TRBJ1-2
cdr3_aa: CASGGTGNYGYTF
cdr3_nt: TGTGCTAGTGGAGGGACAGGGAACTATGGCTACACCTTC

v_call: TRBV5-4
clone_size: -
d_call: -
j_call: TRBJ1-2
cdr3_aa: CASSQIGGADGYTF
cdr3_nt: TGTGCCAGCAGCCAAATAGGGGGGGCGGATGGCTACACCTTC

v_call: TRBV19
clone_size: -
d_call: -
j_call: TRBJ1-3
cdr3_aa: CASGWGSSGNTIYF
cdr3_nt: TGTGCCAGTGGATGGGGGAGCTCTGGAAACACCATATATTTT